The T cell receptor (beta chain) under discussion was sequenced for a study of T-cell memory formation after mild COVID-19. Study outcomes and limitations: Among CD4+ contracting clones, most were CM and EM, and CD8+ ones EMRA. Certain responding clones were present in pre-infection memory, suggesting participation of cross-reactive memory.

Employing constant-segment primers, 5'RACE generated TCR alpha and TCR beta cDNA libraries bearing sample barcodes and UMIs. TCRdb itself ran the 5' RACE reads through MiXCR, one entry per CDR3 protein. The sample carries roughly 350,000 distinct CDR3 sequences, 25% to 30% recorded once. Per the germline V gene, CDR1 is ENHRY and CDR2 is SYGVKD. The CDR3 loop spans 19 amino acids. The V and J ends lost 6 bases and 4 bases, in that order; junction bases with no gene match: 22. This clonotype was seen only a few times. The antigen is unknown. The chain combines TRBV10-3 with TRBJ1-2, with TRBD1 matching 8 bases. This clonotype originated in an adult woman who had mild COVID-19 (a few samples of this study predate the infection). Cell type and time point are not known. The sequenced material came from PBMCs or a T cell subset sorted from them (not recorded which). Here the CDR3 DNA reads TGTGCCATCAGCCGGACAGGGAGGTCCCACCAGGTTCCTTCCTATGGCTACACCTTC. It codes for CAISRTGRSHQVPSYGYTF.